The 26 T cell receptor beta chains in this list originate from one sample, sequenced in a study of CD8+CD57+ T cells in acquired aplastic anemia. TCR beta VDJ and CDR3 profiling used genomic DNA as template. TCRdb passed the reads through MiXCR, listing each CDR3 protein once. The data contain under 150,000 distinct CDR3 sequences, 35% to 50% of them singletons. The sample was sorted CD4+, CD8+, or CD8+CD57+ T cells (not recorded which) from PBMCs. Receptors were obtained from a human donor in good health, serving as a control.

The chain carries TRBV10-2 and TRBJ1-2; D is perhaps TRBD1 (5 bases). Trimming removed 3 bases at V and 6 bases at J, with 8 bases between. The CDR3 consists of 12 residues. The V gene's germline CDR1 is WSHSY and CDR2 SAAADI. This CDR3 reads CASSDRVNGYTF. In DNA form, the CDR3 reads TGCGCCAGCAGTGACAGGGTCAATGGCTACACCTTC.

This clonotype has ten or more counts. The chain joins TRBV5-4 to TRBJ1-5; 7 bases match TRBD1. The CDR3 runs 14 residues. The V segment lost 4 bases and the J segment 4 bases; nucleotides outside the gene matches: 5. CDR1 is SGHNT, CDR2 YYREEE, per germline (reference sequence). The CDR3 sequence is CASSKGAGNQPQHF. CDR3 DNA sequence: TGTGCCAGCAGCAAGGGGGCCGGGAATCAGCCCCAGCATTTT.

The chain recombines TRBV18 with TRBJ2-1, with 7 bases identical to TRBD1. CDR3 length equals 13 residues. V dropped 3 bases and J dropped 10; count of bases not matched to a gene: 6. Germline values: CDR1 KGHSH, CDR2 LQKENI. The CDR3 nucleotides are TGTGCCAGCTCACCCACAGGGGTTTGGGAGCAGTTCTTC. Protein sequence: CASSPTGVWEQFF.

This clonotype was counted at least ten times. This chain connects TRBV12-3 or TRBV12-4 to TRBJ1-1; D is undetermined. V lost 3 bases and J lost 9, with 11 bases in between. CDR3 length: 12 residues. This CDR3 reads CASSFAQEKAFF. The CDR3 region has the DNA TGTGCCAGCAGTTTCGCTCAGGAGAAAGCTTTCTTT.

About this clonotype itself: Given a much more abundant clone one base away, this may be a read error. The CDR3 does not close with the conserved phenylalanine or tryptophan, likely indicating a read error. CDR3 bases: TGTGCCAGCCATCAAGACAGTTCCTACAATGAGCAGTTCCTC. Encoded protein: CASHQDSSYNEQFL. The chain has TRBV2 and TRBJ2-1; TRBD1 is a possible D gene (5 bases). CDR1 SNHLY and CDR2 FYNNEI come from the germline V gene. CDR3 length equals 14 residues. The V gene lost 8 bases and the J gene lost 1 base, with 12 bases spanning the gap.

The chain combines TRBV29-1 with TRBJ1-2; 7 bases match TRBD1. Trimming at V came to 3 bases and at J to 4 bases, leaving 2 bases not matched to a gene. The CDR3 loop spans 12 amino acids. Germline V gives CDR1 SQVTM, CDR2 ANQGSEA. The chain's CDR3 is CSVDGQAYGYTF. CDR3 DNA: TGCAGCGTTGACGGACAGGCCTATGGCTACACCTTC.

The genes are TRBV19 and TRBJ1-5; maybe TRBD1 (5 bases). This CDR3 comprises 13 residues. Germline V CDR1 and CDR2: LNHDA, SQIVND (reference sequence). The germline V and J ends were trimmed by 6 bases and 7 bases, with 13 bases remaining between them. As DNA, the CDR3 is TGTGCCAGTAGCCCGGGGCAAGAACAGCCCCAGCATTTT. This gives the protein CASSPGQEQPQHF.

This clonotype occurred a few times. This sequence may be a read error, since a much larger clone differs from it by one base. The chain carries TRBV7-9 and TRBJ1-5; no definite D call. Germline lookup yields CDR1 SEHNR and CDR2 FQNEAQ (reference sequence). This CDR3 has 15 amino acids. The CDR3 sequence: CASSSAGRQFQLQHF. Written as DNA, the CDR3 is TGTGCCAGCAGCTCCGCGGGGAGGCAGTTTCAGCTCCAGCATTTT. Drawing the rest from reference TRBV7-9 and TRBJ1-5, the complete variable domain is DTGVSQNPRHKITKRGQNVTFRCDPISEHNRLYWYRQTLGQGPEFLTYFQNEAQLEKSRLLSDRFSAERPKGSFSTLEIQRTEQGDSAMYLCASSSAGRQFQLQHFGDGTRLSIL.

This clonotype was picked up many times. The chain joins TRBV5-1 to TRBJ1-6; D gene uncertain. The CDR3 is 12 amino acids. Trimming shortened V by 0 bases and J by 11 bases, and 6 bases separated the two germline ends. Germline values: CDR1 SGHRS, CDR2 YFSETQ. In DNA form, the CDR3 reads TGCGCCAGCAGCTTGGCCGGCACACCCCTCCACTTT. It translates to CASSLAGTPLHF.

Comments on this clonotype: This may stem from a read error, because a much larger clone lies one nucleotide away. V and J are TRBV6-1 and TRBJ1-2; no definite D call. The V gene lost 6 bases and the J gene lost 1 base, with 12 bases spanning the gap. The germline V gene encodes CDR1 MNHNS and CDR2 SASEGT. The CDR3 is made up of 14 amino acids. The CDR3 here is CASSSSGFNYGYTF. Written as DNA, the CDR3 is TGTGCCAGCAGCTCCAGTGGGTTTAACTATGGCTACACCTTC.

This clonotype showed up just a few times. Possible read error: a much larger clone is one base away. The chain joins TRBV9 to TRBJ2-3; 12 bases are a match to TRBD2. V dropped 4 bases and J dropped 5; count of bases not matched to a gene: 8. The CDR3 loop spans 16 amino acids. Germline V gene sequence: CDR1 SGDLS, CDR2 YYNGEE. The CDR3 here is CASSLGLAGGVDTQYF. Here the CDR3 DNA reads TGTGCCAGCAGCCTAGGGCTAGCGGGAGGGGTAGATACGCAGTATTTT.

This clonotype was counted between two and nine times. It may be a read error: a sequence one base away is much more abundant. The V and J genes are TRBV20-1 and TRBJ2-1; 10 positions match TRBD2. The junction had 12 bases not matched to a gene; V was cut back by 5 bases and J by 8 bases. Germline V gene sequence: CDR1 DFQATT, CDR2 SNEGSKA (reference sequence). CDR3 length: 15 amino acids. The CDR3 coding sequence is TGCAGTGCTTCCCCTCGTAGCGGGAGGTCGGATGAGCAGTTCTTC. As protein: CSASPRSGRSDEQFF.

This clonotype came up a few times. Likely a read error: the CDR3 ends without its conserved phenylalanine or tryptophan. The chain carries TRBV27 and TRBJ2-1; D is uncertain. Germline CDR1 and CDR2: MNHEY and SMNVEV (reference sequence). This CDR3 spans 11 amino acids. V was shortened by 3 bases and J by 4 bases, with 1 base between the two germline ends. CDR3 amino acids: CASSLYNEQFL. In nucleotides, the CDR3 is TGTGCCAGCAGTTTGTACAATGAGCAGTTCCTC.

This sequence joins TRBV5-6 and TRBJ2-1; D remains ambiguous. CDR1 and CDR2 (germline): SGHDT, YYEEEE. The CDR3 runs 15 residues. Between the trimmed V and J ends, which lost 4 bases and 1 base, there was a span of 12 bases. The CDR3 nucleotides are TGTGCCAGCAGCCCTTCTTCGTGGTCCTACAATGAGCAGTTCTTC. Protein sequence: CASSPSSWSYNEQFF.

The genes are TRBV15 and TRBJ2-5, with D perhaps TRBD1 or TRBD2 (6 bases each). The CDR3 extends over 16 amino acids. CDR1 and CDR2 from the germline V gene are LNHNV and YYDKDF (reference sequence). Trimming left V 1 base short and J 4 bases short, with 16 bases between. The CDR3 reads CATSRVSGLGAETQYF. CDR3 nucleotides: TGTGCCACCAGCAGAGTTTCGGGACTGGGGGCAGAGACCCAGTACTTC.

This clonotype was detected many times. V is TRBV20-1 and J is TRBJ2-5; D perhaps matches TRBD2 (5 bases). Germline V gene lookup returns CDR1 DFQATT and CDR2 SNEGSKA (reference sequence). The CDR3 runs 14 residues. V gave up 0 bases and J gave up 2 bases, with 10 bases separating them. CDR3 in amino acids: CSARDPSGQETQYF. In DNA form, the CDR3 reads TGCAGTGCTAGAGATCCGAGCGGACAAGAGACCCAGTACTTC.

To note about this clonotype: This sequence may be a read error, since a much larger clone differs from it by one base. V and J are TRBV12-3 or TRBV12-4 and TRBJ2-2; D might be TRBD2 (5 bases). There are 12 residues in the CDR3. CDR3 sequence reads: CASGRGTGELLF. For the CDR3, the DNA is TGTGCCAGCGGAAGAGGCACCGGGGAGCTGCTTTTT.

Notes on this clonotype: A read error may be the cause here, since a much bigger clone is one base away. V is TRBV3-1 and J is TRBJ1-2; D gene ambiguous. Per the germline V gene, CDR1 is LGHDT and CDR2 is YNNKEL (reference sequence). This CDR3 spans 14 amino acids. CDR3 DNA: TGTTCCAGCAGCCAAGTTCGGACCGTCGGCGGCTACACCTTC. Its translation is CSSSQVRTVGGYTF. Full variable domain (rest looked up from reference TRBV3-1 and TRBJ1-2): DTAVSQTPKYLVTQMGNDKSIKCEQNLGHDTMYWYKQDSKKFLKIMFSYNNKELIINETVPNRFSPKSPDKAHLNLHINSLELGDSAVYFCSSSQVRTVGGYTFGSGTRLTVV.

This clonotype was recorded at least ten times. This chain connects TRBV7-9 to TRBJ2-7; TRBD1 agrees at 10 bases. The CDR3 runs to 15 residues. V dropped 1 base and J dropped 2; count of bases not matched to a gene: 2. The germline V gene encodes CDR1 SEHNR and CDR2 FQNEAQ (reference sequence). CDR3 DNA: TGTGCCAGCAGCTTAGGGACAGGGGGTGCCTACGAGCAGTACTTC. Translated: CASSLGTGGAYEQYF.

V usage is TRBV25-1 and J usage is TRBJ1-5; D remains ambiguous. V lost 6 bases to trimming and J lost 6 bases, with 12 bases between them. Germline V CDR1 and CDR2: MGHDK, SYGVNS. The length of the CDR3 is 13 residues. The CDR3 loop is CASSLGMTQPQHF. Written as DNA, the CDR3 is TGTGCCAGCAGCTTGGGGATGACTCAGCCCCAGCATTTT.

There are a few counts of this clonotype. V usage is TRBV2 and J usage is TRBJ2-3; D remains unclear. V was cut by 5 bases and J by 6 bases, with 9 bases left in between. The germline V gene encodes CDR1 SNHLY and CDR2 FYNNEI. CDR3 length equals 12 residues. DNA of the CDR3: TGTGCCAGCAGTTTGGTCGCCGATACGCAGTATTTT. Encoded protein: CASSLVADTQYF.

A single count supports this clonotype. This sequence joins TRBV19 and TRBJ2-7; D unclear. V lost 4 bases, J lost 0 bases, and 10 bases lay in between. The CDR3 contains 14 residues. Germline V gives CDR1 LNHDA, CDR2 SQIVND (reference sequence). CDR3 sequence (DNA): TGTGCCAGTAGTACGACCAGAGTCTCCTACGAGCAGTACTTC. Protein product: CASSTTRVSYEQYF.

This clonotype was seen ten or more times. The chain links TRBV11-3 to TRBJ2-1, with D maybe TRBD2 (6 bases). Germline lookup yields CDR1 SGHNT and CDR2 YENEEA. V shed 4 bases and J shed 5 bases, with 9 bases lying between them. The CDR3 is 13 residues long. As DNA, the CDR3 is TGTGCCAGCAGCTGGGGACTGAACAATGAGCAGTTCTTC. This encodes CASSWGLNNEQFF.

Regarding this clonotype: A much more abundant neighbour one base away suggests this may be a read error. This chain joins TRBV3-1 and TRBJ2-7; D gene unclear. The CDR3 loop spans 13 amino acids. The germline CDR1 and CDR2 sequences are LGHDT and YNNKEL (reference sequence). Trimming left V 1 base short and J 7 bases short, with 11 bases between. CDR3 coding DNA: TGTGCCAGCAGCCAAGTTAGAGGCAATGAGCAGTACTTC. Translating it yields CASSQVRGNEQYF.

A few counts support this clonotype. This chain links TRBV15 with TRBJ2-1; TRBD2 matches at 9 bases. The CDR3 consists of 13 residues. V gave up 2 bases and J gave up 10 bases; unmatched junction bases: 3. CDR1 is LNHNV, CDR2 YYDKDF, per germline (reference sequence). CDR3 loop: CATSRFLAGEQFF. The CDR3 DNA follows: TGTGCCACCAGCAGATTCCTAGCGGGGGAGCAGTTCTTC. Based on the CDR3 plus reference TRBV15 and TRBJ2-1, the full variable domain is DAMVIQNPRYQVTQFGKPVTLSCSQTLNHNVMYWYQQKSSQAPKLLFHYYDKDFNNEADTPDNFQSRRPNTSFCFLDIRSPGLGDTAMYLCATSRFLAGEQFFGPGTRLTVL.

This clonotype appeared many times. The chain recombines TRBV19 with TRBJ1-2; maybe TRBD1 (6 bases). This CDR3 region has 12 residues. V lost 6 bases and J 1 base, leaving 6 bases between the germline ends. Germline V gene sequence: CDR1 LNHDA, CDR2 SQIVND (reference sequence). The CDR3 is CASRQGNYGYTF. The CDR3 DNA sequence: TGTGCCAGTAGACAGGGTAACTATGGCTACACCTTC. Together with reference TRBV19 and TRBJ1-2, the CDR3 gives the full variable domain: DGGITQSPKYLFRKEGQNVTLSCEQNLNHDAMYWYRQDPGQGLRLIYYSQIVNDFQKGDIAEGYSVSREKKESFPLTVTSAQKNPTAFYLCASRQGNYGYTFGSGTRLTVV.